Listed here are 3 T cell receptor beta chains from one sample, sequenced in a study of blood T cell repertoires in COVID-19. This table comes from immunoSEQ multiplex PCR, and its TCRdb copy is limited to in-frame clones, with some not included. The sample includes fewer than 300,000 clones, 86% of them seen just once. The sample comprised peripheral blood. The receptor source for this set is a man between 40 and 49 years old who had recovered from COVID-19.

The chain recombines TRBV27 with TRBJ2-1; TRBD1 matches 7 bases. Germline V gene sequence: CDR1 MNHEY, CDR2 SMNVEV (reference sequence). The CDR3 runs 15 residues. V dropped 4 bases and J dropped 8; count of bases not matched to a gene: 11. DNA for the CDR3: TGTGCCAGCAGTTCCACAGGGGTCGGGTCGGATGAGCAGTTCTTC. This gives the protein CASSSTGVGSDEQFF.

The CDR3 sequence is CASSSTARGDNEQFF. CDR3 nucleotide sequence: TGTGCCAGCAGTTCAACGGCACGCGGCGACAATGAGCAGTTCTTC. The chain couples TRBV6-2 or TRBV6-3 to TRBJ2-1; D is unclear. Between the trimmed V and J ends, which lost 4 bases and 5 bases, there was a span of 15 bases. This CDR3 contains 15 residues. CDR1 is MNHEY and CDR2 is SVGEGT in the germline V gene.

V and J are TRBV10-3 and TRBJ1-1, with 11 nucleotides matching TRBD1. Germline loops: CDR1 ENHRY, CDR2 SYGVKD. Trimming removed 0 bases from V and 9 bases from J; junction bases left unmatched: 6. CDR3 length equals 15 residues. In nucleotides, the CDR3 is TGTGCCATCAGTGAGTCGGGACAGGGGGACAAGAAAGCTTTCTTT. Encoded protein: CAISESGQGDKKAFF.